Following are 18 T cell receptor beta chains from one sample sequenced in a study of OX40 agonist ivuxolimab in advanced cancers. Library prep was done by the immunoSEQ multiplex PCR assay. TCRdb mirrors the immuneACCESS table, restricted to in-frame sequences. Some clones are absent from its copies; in checked studies, under half trace to an unresolved V gene, and the reason for the others is unknown. The sample table records almost 85,000 clones; roughly 87% of these occur just once. In total, the top ten clones hold 0.15% to 0.2% of the sample. This sample comprised CD4+ or CD8+ T cells sorted from blood, obtained in a trial of the OX40 agonist ivuxolimab. The origin of the receptors is an adult with an advanced solid tumor such as melanoma, head and neck, liver or kidney cancer.

In DNA form, the CDR3 reads TGCGCCAGCAGCTTGTGGGACAGGGGGAACACTGAAGCTTTCTTT. This sequence encodes CASSLWDRGNTEAFF. The chain recombines TRBV5-1 with TRBJ1-1; TRBD1 matches 10 bases. The CDR3 runs 15 residues. J was trimmed by 1 base and V by 1 base; bases with no gene match: 1. CDR1 is SGHRS and CDR2 is YFSETQ in the germline V gene.

The V call is TRBV4-1, the J call TRBJ1-2; 8 positions match TRBD1. The germline V gene has CDR1 MGHRA and CDR2 YSYEKL. The CDR3 runs to 13 residues. J was trimmed by 3 bases and V by 4 bases; bases with no gene match: 1. CDR3 coding DNA: TGCGCCAGCAGCCCGGACAGGGACTATGGCTACACCTTC. It specifies CASSPDRDYGYTF.

On this clone: Other DNA sequences in the sample encode the same CDR3. The V gene is TRBV7-2, the J gene TRBJ2-3; D not certain. There are 15 residues in the CDR3. The V gene's germline CDR1 is SGHTA and CDR2 FQGNSA. V was clipped by 3 bases and J by 0 bases, with 10 bases between them. CDR3 DNA sequence: TGTGCCAGCAGCTTGAGTAGGCTAAGCACAGATACGCAGTATTTT. Its protein product is CASSLSRLSTDTQYF.

The chain employs TRBV5-6 and TRBJ2-2; no firm D call. This CDR3 contains 13 residues. The V gene's germline CDR1 is SGHDT and CDR2 YYEEEE. V dropped 0 bases and J dropped 4 bases, with 4 bases sitting between them. The CDR3 DNA reads as TGTGCCAGCAGCTTGGTGGGCACCGGGGAGCTGTTTTTT. Amino acid sequence: CASSLVGTGELFF.

The CDR3 loop reads CASKSGGATDTQYF. The CDR3 DNA follows: TGTGCCAGCAAGAGCGGGGGGGCGACAGATACGCAGTATTTT. The J gene is TRBJ2-3, the V gene TRBV28; 10 bases map to TRBD2. Germline CDR1 and CDR2: MDHEN and SYDVKM. V gave up 7 bases and J gave up 3 bases; unmatched junction bases: 4. The CDR3 loop spans 14 amino acids.

This chain uses TRBV7-9 with TRBJ2-5; D uncertain. The CDR3 sequence is 14 residues long. CDR1 SEHNR and CDR2 FQNEAQ come from the germline V gene (reference sequence). The V end was cut by 1 base, the J end by 5 bases, with 11 bases between. Written as DNA, the CDR3 is TGTGCCAGCAGCTTAGGGGTCGCGTGGGAGACCCAGTACTTC. Its protein product is CASSLGVAWETQYF.

The rearrangement joins TRBV10-3 to TRBJ2-5; 9 bases fit TRBD1. Germline CDR1 is ENHRY and CDR2 is SYGVKD. CDR3 length equals 13 residues. With V trimmed by 6 bases and J by 3 bases, 2 bases remained unmatched. The CDR3 DNA reads TGTGCCATCAGCAGGACAGGGGAAGAGACCCAGTACTTC. Translating it yields CAISRTGEETQYF.

V usage is TRBV7-9 and J usage is TRBJ1-3, with unresolved D. Trimming took off 3 bases at V and 4 bases at J, with 4 bases between the two ends. Germline V gene data show CDR1 as SEHNR and CDR2 as FQNEAQ (reference sequence). The CDR3 is 12 residues long. As DNA, the CDR3 is TGTGCCAGCAGCTTTTCCGGAAACACCATATATTTT. Amino acids: CASSFSGNTIYF.

The rearrangement uses TRBV5-6 and TRBJ1-5, with 8 bases lining up with TRBD1. Germline CDR1 reads SGHDT; CDR2 reads YYEEEE. This CDR3 comprises 15 residues. After removal of 8 bases from V and 1 base from J, the junction contained 8 bases not matched to a gene. CDR3 amino acids: CASNTGGPSNQPQHF. CDR3 nucleotides: TGTGCCAGTAACACAGGGGGGCCGAGCAATCAGCCCCAGCATTTT.

The rearrangement uses TRBV5-1 and TRBJ2-7; the match to TRBD2 covers 14 bases. The V and J ends lost 0 bases and 0 bases, in that order; junction bases with no gene match: 5. Germline CDR1 reads SGHRS; CDR2 reads YFSETQ. The CDR3 length is 18 residues. The CDR3 DNA sequence: TGCGCCAGCAGCTTGGGACTAGCGGGGGGGTCGAACTCCTACGAGCAGTACGTC. Translated, it gives CASSLGLAGGSNSYEQYV.

The CDR3 protein is CASSEGLAGGVNEQYF. In DNA form, the CDR3 reads TGTGCCAGCAGCGAAGGACTAGCGGGAGGTGTCAACGAGCAGTACTTC. This chain links TRBV5-4 with TRBJ2-7, with 14 bases that match TRBD2. V dropped 4 bases and J dropped 5; count of bases not matched to a gene: 8. Germline V gene data show CDR1 as SGHNT and CDR2 as YYREEE (reference sequence). The CDR3 is 16 residues long.

V usage is TRBV28 and J usage is TRBJ2-3; 10 bases are a match to TRBD2. Germline V gives CDR1 MDHEN, CDR2 SYDVKM. This CDR3 comprises 14 residues. Trimming at V came to 6 bases and at J to 4 bases, leaving 4 bases not matched to a gene. CDR3 region: CASRIAGGSDTQYF. CDR3 nucleotide sequence: TGTGCCAGCAGGATAGCGGGGGGATCAGATACGCAGTATTTT.

This clone has a handful of counts. The chain links TRBV6-1 to TRBJ2-3, with D perhaps matching TRBD2 (5 bases). Germline V gene sequence: CDR1 MNHNS, CDR2 SASEGT. The CDR3 is made up of 14 amino acids. V was trimmed by 0 bases and J by 5 bases, leaving 9 bases between them. CDR3 residues: CASSEALAGDTQYF. The CDR3 DNA sequence: TGTGCCAGCAGTGAAGCCCTAGCCGGAGATACGCAGTATTTT.

This sequence joins TRBV7-3 and TRBJ2-2; TRBD2 agrees at 13 bases. CDR1 is SGHTA, CDR2 FQGTGA, per germline. V was clipped by 6 bases and J by 8 bases; unmatched bases: 9. The CDR3 extends over 16 amino acids. CDR3 amino acids: CASSRGTSGTVGELFF. CDR3 nucleotides: TGTGCCAGCAGTCGAGGGACTAGCGGGACTGTTGGGGAGCTGTTTTTT.

The J gene is TRBJ2-3, the V gene TRBV6-5; possibly TRBD2 for D (6 bases). Germline CDR1 is MNHEY and CDR2 is SVGAGI. V lost 7 bases to trimming and J lost 8 bases, with 10 bases between them. The CDR3 contains 11 residues. For the CDR3, the DNA is TGTGCCAGCACCCGGGGAGGTACGCAGTATTTT. Translation gives CASTRGGTQYF.

The chain is built from TRBV4-2 and TRBJ1-2; D uncertain. The CDR3 has 16 amino acids. The ends were cut back, 1 base at V and 4 bases at J, with 16 bases in the middle. Germline values: CDR1 LGHNA, CDR2 YNFKEQ. The DNA of the CDR3 is TGTGCCAGCAGCCAAGCCGCATCTTCCTCGGCCTATGGCTACACCTTC. This gives the protein CASSQAASSSAYGYTF.

The chain joins TRBV5-1 to TRBJ1-4, with 9 bases aligning to TRBD1. Trimming removed 6 bases from V and 8 bases from J; junction bases left unmatched: 14. This CDR3 is built from 16 residues. CDR1 SGHRS and CDR2 YFSETQ come from the germline V gene. The DNA for the CDR3 is TGCGCCAGCAACTCAAACCCGGGACAGGGCGGGGAAAAACTGTTTTTT. Translating gives CASNSNPGQGGEKLFF.

The V gene is TRBV6-5, the J gene TRBJ2-7; 9 bases line up with TRBD1. Germline CDR1 and CDR2: MNHEY and SVGAGI. The CDR3 loop spans 14 amino acids. J gave up 3 bases and V 2 bases, and 2 bases lay outside the gene matches. CDR3 region: CASSYGQGSYEQYF. DNA of the CDR3: TGTGCCAGCAGTTACGGACAGGGGAGCTACGAGCAGTACTTC.